These T cell receptor beta chains were read from a single sample in a study of T cell responses to AZD1222 COVID-19 vaccine. Clones were read by immunoSEQ multiplex PCR, and TCRdb kept only the in-frame ones, dropping some. The table shows approximately 81,000 clones, with over 80% occurring only once. The source was peripheral blood, collected on day 0 of MenACWY control vaccination. These receptors were taken from an adult in good health. Both conserved end residues are trimmed from each CDR3.

>TRBJ1-2|11|TRBV7-8
ASSIDKAHGYT
>TRBJ1-1|10|TRBV12-3/TRBV12-4
ASSQDSYEAF
>TRBJ1-2|17|TRBV7-3
ASSSPGGAEKTGRNGYT
>TRBJ2-1|11|TRBV6-4
ASSDRDSNEQF
>TRBJ2-3|10|TRBV7-2
ASSSRLDTQY
>TRBJ1-2|10|TRBV3-1/TRBV3-2
ASSLLGEGYT
>TRBJ1-5|11|TRBV12-5
ASALAGNQPQH
>TRBJ1-5|14|TRBV4-1
ASSQAGARFDQPQH
>TRBJ2-4|14|TRBV19
ASSIDRWQGADIQY
>TRBJ2-1|10|TRBV29-1
SVERRDNEQF
>TRBJ2-3|10|TRBV7-2
ASSPPGRTQY
>TRBJ1-1|12|TRBV6-5
ASSPAPGNTEAF
>TRBJ2-7|13|TRBV6-5
ASRQGRGSSYEQY
>TRBJ1-5|11|TRBV28
ATSWGSNQPQH
>TRBJ2-7|13|TRBV4-1
ASSQNPSGRYEQY
>TRBJ1-4|15|TRBV7-8
ASSQISGALYNEKLF
>TRBJ2-3|12|TRBV7-3
ASSSNSPADTQY
>TRBJ1-5|13|TRBV2
ASSDGTASNQPQH
>TRBJ2-1|14|TRBV6-5
ASSYGILSSYNEQF
>TRBJ1-4|12|TRBV27
ASSLVPGDEKLF
>TRBJ2-7|13|TRBV7-6
ASSRGQGFGNEQY
>TRBJ1-3|12|TRBV6-5
ATTPGQTGNTIY
>TRBJ2-7|14|TRBV7-6
ASSPRDSLEKNEQY
>TRBJ2-7|12|TRBV5-1
ASSLGTATYEQY
>TRBJ2-3|12|TRBV7-8
ASSAWGRSDTQY
>TRBJ2-5|14|TRBV19
ASSLRGGLDQETQY
>TRBJ1-4|11|TRBV30
AWREQVREKLF
>TRBJ2-1|9|TRBV2
ASNYYNEQF
>TRBJ2-7|9|TRBV29-1
SGVLGNEQY
>TRBJ2-6|14|TRBV19
ASREGSPAGANVLT
>TRBJ2-3|15|TRBV4-1
ASSHPPGTSRTDTQY
>TRBJ2-6|12|TRBV28
ASGDSSGANVLT
>TRBJ2-2|12|TRBV5-6
ASSFQGSGGELF
>TRBJ2-7|13|TRBV27
ASSYTGLSSYEQY
>TRBJ2-3|13|TRBV2
ASSAFPRVYDTQY
>TRBJ1-2|12|TRBV9
ASSVEALGQGYT
>TRBJ1-4|10|TRBV19
ASGATNEKLF
>TRBJ2-4|11|TRBV27
ASSLSGGGPQY
>TRBJ2-3|12|TRBV9
ASSASRLAATQY
>TRBJ2-1|9|TRBV20-1
SARTNGEQF
>TRBJ2-1|8|TRBV29-1
SAEKNEQF
>TRBJ1-2|10|TRBV3-1/TRBV3-2
ASSLFDREHT
>TRBJ2-7|13|TRBV6-5
ASSYGTSASYEQY
>TRBJ2-2|12|TRBV5-1
ASSLGSYTGELF
>TRBJ2-1|13|TRBV5-8
ASSLATGGGDEQF